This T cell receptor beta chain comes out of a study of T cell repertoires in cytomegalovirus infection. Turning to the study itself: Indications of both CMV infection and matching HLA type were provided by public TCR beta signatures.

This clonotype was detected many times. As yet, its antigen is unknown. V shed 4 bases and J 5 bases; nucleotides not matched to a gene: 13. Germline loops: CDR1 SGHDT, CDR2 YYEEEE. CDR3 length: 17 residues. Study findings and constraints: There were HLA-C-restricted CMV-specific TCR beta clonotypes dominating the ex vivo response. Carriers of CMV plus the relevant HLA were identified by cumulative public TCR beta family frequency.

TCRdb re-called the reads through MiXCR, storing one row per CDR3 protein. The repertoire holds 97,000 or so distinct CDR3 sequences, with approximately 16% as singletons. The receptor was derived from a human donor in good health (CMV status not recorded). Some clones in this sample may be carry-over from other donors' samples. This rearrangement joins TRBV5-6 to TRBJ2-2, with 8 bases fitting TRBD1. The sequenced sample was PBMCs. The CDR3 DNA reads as TGTGCCAGCAGCCAGGGGACAGGATCGAGTGCTACCGGGGAGCTGTTTTTT. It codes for CASSQGTGSSATGELFF.